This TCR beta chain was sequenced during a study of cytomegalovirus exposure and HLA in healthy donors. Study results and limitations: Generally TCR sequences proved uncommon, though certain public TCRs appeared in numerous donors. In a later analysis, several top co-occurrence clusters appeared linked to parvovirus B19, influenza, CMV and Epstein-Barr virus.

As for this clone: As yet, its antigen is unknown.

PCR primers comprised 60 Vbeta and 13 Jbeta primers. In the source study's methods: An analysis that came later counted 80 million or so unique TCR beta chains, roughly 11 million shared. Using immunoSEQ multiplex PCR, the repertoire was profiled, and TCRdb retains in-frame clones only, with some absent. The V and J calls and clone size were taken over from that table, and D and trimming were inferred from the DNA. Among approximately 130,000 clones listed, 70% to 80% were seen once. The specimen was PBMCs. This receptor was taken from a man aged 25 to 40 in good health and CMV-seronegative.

DNA for the CDR3: TGTGCCAGCAGGACGACAGGGGGCAATCAGCCCCAGCATTTT. It specifies CASRTTGGNQPQHF. This chain connects TRBV27 to TRBJ1-5, with 8 bases fitting TRBD1. The CDR3 has 14 residues. Looked up from germline, CDR1 is MNHEY and CDR2 is SMNVEV (reference sequence). J lost 2 bases, V lost 6 bases, and 3 bases had no gene match.